This T cell receptor beta chain derives from a study of blood T cell repertoires in COVID-19 (dated by TCRdb to the early 2020s). A note on the overall study: The collaborator samples originated in the United States, Italy and Spain and spanned the acute and convalescent phases of COVID-19. The material from the prospective study consisted of cDNA or gDNA derived from T cells, B-cell-depleted T cells, or PBMCs. The dataset comprised deeply sampled blood TCRbeta repertoires from subjects exposed to, actively infected with, or recovered from COVID-19. The repertoires were released in a freely available public database intended as a resource for research on the immune response to SARS-CoV-2. The samples were drawn from two sources: the first 160 participants of the ongoing ImmuneRACE study, and 1,000 to 1,500 subjects contributed by 6 global collaborators. A de-identified subject ID, COVID-19 status, age in years and sex were almost always included in the sample metadata. Where available, HLA class I and class II types were obtained from metadata supplied by the sample provider rather than from assay-based typing. The full study reports these points: The amount of clinical and demographic metadata varied by source and participant and was provided uncurated.

Collaborating institutions collected whole blood in K2EDTA tubes following their own protocols. For TCRbeta analysis, collaborators shipped samples in one of three forms: frozen whole blood, isolated PBMCs, or DNA extracted from either of those sample types. Unmatched junction bases come to 2, with V trimmed by 5 bases and J by 1 base. Based on the germline V gene, the CDR1 and CDR2 sequences are MDHEN and SYDVKM. The CDR3 runs 13 amino acids, cysteine and phenylalanine included. The kept DNA is CDR3 alone, 39 bases in frame from the first base. The immunoSEQ Assay, a bias-controlled multiplex PCR, was used to amplify TCRbeta CDR3 regions from genomic DNA. The source study handled its data this way. The number of nucleated cells in each sample was estimated from the amplification of reference gene primers within the assay. To quantify the absolute abundance of each unique TCRbeta CDR3 rearrangement, sequence reads were collapsed and filtered. Productive Simpson clonality was computed per sample as the square root of Simpson's diversity index over productive rearrangements. This is the immuneACCESS table as TCRdb keeps it, with only in-frame sequences that have V and J called. A part of the clones is gone; compared with another copy, unresolved V genes explain less than half, and the rest is unexplained. V, J and clone size were drawn from that table, and D and trimming were deduced from the DNA. The sample table lists over 100,000 clones, around 81% of them with a count of one. Roughly 4.7% of the sample is in the top ten clones.

In regard to this clone: Which antigen it targets is not known. No much larger clone is present one base from it, and per-base qualities are unavailable.

The clonotype was recovered from a human donor in a cohort sampled during active or convalescent COVID-19. The material sequenced was peripheral blood. The rearrangement joined TRBV28 to TRBJ2-7, with 7 bases aligning to TRBD1. The DNA sequence is TGTGCCAGCAGTGACAGGGCTTCCTACGAGCAGTACTTC. It specifies CASSDRASYEQYF.